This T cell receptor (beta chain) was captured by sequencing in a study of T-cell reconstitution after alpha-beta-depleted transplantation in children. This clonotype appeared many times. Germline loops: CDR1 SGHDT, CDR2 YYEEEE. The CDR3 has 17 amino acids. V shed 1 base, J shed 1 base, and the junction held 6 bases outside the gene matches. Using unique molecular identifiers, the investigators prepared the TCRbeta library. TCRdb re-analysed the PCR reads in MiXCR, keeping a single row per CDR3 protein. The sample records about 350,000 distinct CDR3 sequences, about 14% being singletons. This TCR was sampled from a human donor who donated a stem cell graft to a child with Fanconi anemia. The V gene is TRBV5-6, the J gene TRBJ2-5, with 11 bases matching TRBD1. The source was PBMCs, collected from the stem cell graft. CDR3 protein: CASSLRRTGGLQETQYF. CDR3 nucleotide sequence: TGTGCCAGCAGCTTGCGTCGGACAGGGGGCCTCCAAGAGACCCAGTACTTC.